A single T cell receptor (delta chain) is shown here with its context. Its specific antigen is unknown. A single base is all that separates this from a far larger clone, so a read error is likely. The CDR3 sequence holds 17 residues, the cysteine and phenylalanine included. Just CDR3 DNA is preserved here, 51 bases in frame from base 1. As encoded in the germline V gene, CDR1 is GEAIGNYY while CDR2 is EKD. The data stem from a study of in vitro expanded adult blood gammadelta T cells (dated by TCRdb to 2019 to 2021). About the study as a whole: Among T cells, the purity of sorted Vgamma9Vdelta2 cells was between 94.4% and 100%. The TCR repertoire analysis included a few subjects. The study compared the TCR repertoire of Vgamma9Vdelta2 T cells expanded in vitro with a mistletoe-extract drug against those expanded with HMBPP or zoledronate. Each donor's cells were separately stimulated with HMBPP, zoledronate or AbnobaViscum P, and TRG and TRD CDR3 repertoires were sequenced for every condition.

Libraries were built with 5' RACE. For each sample, RNA was extracted from approximately 10,000 sorted cells with the RNeasy Micro Kit. Libraries were built by template-switch reverse transcription followed by PCR amplification of the CDR3gamma and CDR3delta regions. Amplicons were sequenced on an Illumina MiSeq with the V2 300 kit, and 150 bp paired-end reads were generated. Per the source publication's procedure: FastQC version 0.11.8 was used to assess read quality. Using MiXCR version 3.0.3, reads were aligned to GenBank TRG or TRD reference genes to build the CDR3 sequences. Apart from TRDD assembly using 3 rather than 5 consecutive nucleotides, MiXCR was run with default parameters. Repertoire analyses, including normalized Shannon-Wiener diversity, clonotype tracking and multidimensional scaling, used VDJtools version 1.2.1 with default settings. CDR3 sequences that were out-of-frame or contained stop codons were left out of the analysis. TCRdb recomputed clones from the public reads with CATT; identical DNA rows were then combined. What appears here as the V and J calls and clone size reflects TCRdb's work, not the paper's. The sample table contains fewer than 500 delta-chain clones; only one count was recorded for 25% to 35% of them. About 64% of the sample goes to the ten largest clones.

Overall study outcomes, separate from this receptor: All repertoires came from in vitro expanded cultures of cells from healthy donors, not from patients treated with mistletoe. Most of the top TRGV9 CDR3 clonotypes were public, as they were shared across donors and across all three stimulation conditions. AbnobaViscum P-expanded Vgamma9Vdelta2 repertoires showed CDR3 length, diversity and J usage similar to HMBPP- and zoledronate-expanded repertoires, suggesting a polyclonal response. The TRDV2 repertoire shared between treatments was found to be private to each donor, and TRD repertoires were clustered by subject rather than by stimulant in multidimensional scaling.

The treatment or condition label, read with the paper, signifies: microbial phosphoantigen (E)-4-hydroxy-3-methyl-but-2-enyl pyrophosphate, around 9.4 nM. After expansion, live CD3+ TCRgammadelta+ Vgamma9+ Vdelta2+ T cells were FACS-sorted on a FACS Aria III. Before expansion, PBMC were pulsed with 10 nM HMBPP for one day and were then washed three times. Expansion of the cultures lasted around 15 days, and IL-2 was replenished every 3 to 4 days. Following the one-day stimulant pulse, the cells were washed three times and then grown in medium with about 100 U/mL IL-2. Before culture, peripheral blood mononuclear cells were isolated by Lymphoprep gradient centrifugation and frozen in liquid nitrogen.

The sequence joins TRDV2 to TRDJ1; 7 nucleotides in the junction match TRDD3. The clonotype comes from an adult in good health. The sample was gamma-delta T cells from peripheral blood expanded in culture, taken from an in vitro culture stimulated with HMBPP. DNA sequence: TGTGCCAGTGACACTCTTACTGGGGCCTACCTCACCGATAAACTCATCTTT. The encoded protein is CASDTLTGAYLTDKLIF.